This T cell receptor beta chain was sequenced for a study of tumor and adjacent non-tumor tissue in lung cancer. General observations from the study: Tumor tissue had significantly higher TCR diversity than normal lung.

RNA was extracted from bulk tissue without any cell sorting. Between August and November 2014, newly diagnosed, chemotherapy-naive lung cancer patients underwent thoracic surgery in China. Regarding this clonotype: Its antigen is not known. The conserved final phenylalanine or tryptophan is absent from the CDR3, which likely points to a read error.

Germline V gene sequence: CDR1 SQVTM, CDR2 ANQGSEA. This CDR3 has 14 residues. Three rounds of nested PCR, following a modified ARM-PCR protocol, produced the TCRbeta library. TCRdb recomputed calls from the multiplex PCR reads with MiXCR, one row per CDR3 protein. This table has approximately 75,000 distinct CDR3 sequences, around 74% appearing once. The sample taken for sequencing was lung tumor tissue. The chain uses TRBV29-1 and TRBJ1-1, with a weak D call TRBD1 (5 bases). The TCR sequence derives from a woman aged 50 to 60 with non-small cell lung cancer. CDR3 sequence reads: CSTSPGLIDTKAFL. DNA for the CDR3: TGCAGCACCTCACCGGGGCTCATCGACACTAAAGCTTTCCTT.